This T cell receptor (beta chain) was captured in a study of blood T cells in healthy people across ages. V lost 0 bases to trimming and J lost 7 bases, with 9 bases between them. In germline, CDR1 is SEHNR, CDR2 FQNEAQ (reference sequence). The CDR3 has 14 amino acids. Alongside a J-beta primer mix, a sample-barcoded 5' primer served in a second PCR lasting about 7 to 11 cycles. TCRdb re-called the 5' RACE reads with MiXCR, one entry per CDR3 protein. The sample carries fewer than 650,000 distinct CDR3 sequences, about a quarter recorded once. In addition, the sample was reused for a study of T cells of mothers and their children. That report notes: Reads recorded for TCR beta CDR3 numbered over 9.5 million per mother and several million per child. Persistent microchimeric T cell clones were not found at ~100 per million sensitivity.

This TCR came from a boy aged 2 to 9 in good health. The chain has TRBV7-9 and TRBJ1-4, with unresolved D. Material for sequencing was blood. CDR3 sequence reads: CASSLAGSSEKLFF. The CDR3 DNA sequence: TGTGCCAGCAGCTTAGCGGGGTCCTCTGAAAAACTGTTTTTT.